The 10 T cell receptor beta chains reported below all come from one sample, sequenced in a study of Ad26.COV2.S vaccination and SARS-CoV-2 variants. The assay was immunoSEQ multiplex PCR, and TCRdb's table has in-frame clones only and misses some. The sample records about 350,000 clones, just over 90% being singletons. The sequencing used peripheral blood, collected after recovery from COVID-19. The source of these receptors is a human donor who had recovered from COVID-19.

CDR3 sequence reads: CASRRREGMDTQYF. CDR3 nucleotides: TGTGCCAGCAGGCGGCGAGAGGGAATGGATACGCAGTATTTT. The genes are TRBV6-5 and TRBJ2-3; D possibly corresponds to TRBD2 (5 bases). The germline V gene encodes CDR1 MNHEY and CDR2 SVGAGI. The length of the CDR3 is 14 residues. Trimming pared 6 bases from V and 6 bases from J, leaving 16 bases between.

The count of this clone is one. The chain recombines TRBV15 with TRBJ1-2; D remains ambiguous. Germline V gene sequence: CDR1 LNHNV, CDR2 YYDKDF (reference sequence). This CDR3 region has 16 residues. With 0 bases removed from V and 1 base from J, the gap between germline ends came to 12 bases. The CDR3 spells CATSREFPGINYGYTF. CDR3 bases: TGTGCCACCAGCAGAGAATTCCCGGGGATTAACTATGGCTACACCTTC.

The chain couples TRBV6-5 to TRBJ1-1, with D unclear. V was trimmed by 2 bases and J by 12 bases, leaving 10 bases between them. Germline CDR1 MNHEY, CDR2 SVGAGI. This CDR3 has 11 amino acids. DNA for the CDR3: TGTGCCAGCAGTTACGTGGGCGGGACTTTCTTT. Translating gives CASSYVGGTFF.

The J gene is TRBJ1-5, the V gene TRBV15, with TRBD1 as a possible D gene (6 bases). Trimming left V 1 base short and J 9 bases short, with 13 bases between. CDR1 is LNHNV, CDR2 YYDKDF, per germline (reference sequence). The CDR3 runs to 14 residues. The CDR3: CATSRGGLVMPQHF. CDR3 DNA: TGTGCCACCAGCAGAGGGGGGCTTGTTATGCCCCAGCATTTT.

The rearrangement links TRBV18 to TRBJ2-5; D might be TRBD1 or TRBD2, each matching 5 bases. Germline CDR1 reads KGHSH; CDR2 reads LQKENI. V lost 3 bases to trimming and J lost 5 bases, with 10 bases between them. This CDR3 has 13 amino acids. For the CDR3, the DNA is TGTGCCAGCTCACCGAGAGAGGGGGAGACCCAGTACTTC. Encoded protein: CASSPREGETQYF.

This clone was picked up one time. The CDR3 DNA is TGTGCCAGCAGCTCCTCGAAAACTGAAGCTTTCTTT. Translated: CASSSSKTEAFF. This chain joins TRBV7-8 and TRBJ1-1, with D unclear. V was cut by 4 bases and J by 5 bases, with 8 bases left in between. This CDR3 is built from 12 residues. The germline V gene has CDR1 SGHVS and CDR2 FQNEAQ.

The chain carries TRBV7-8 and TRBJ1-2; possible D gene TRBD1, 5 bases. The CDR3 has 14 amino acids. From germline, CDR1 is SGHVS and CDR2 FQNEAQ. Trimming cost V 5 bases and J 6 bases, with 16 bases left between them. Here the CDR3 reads CASSPPGGDNGYTF. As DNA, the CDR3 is TGTGCCAGCAGCCCCCCTGGGGGAGACAATGGCTACACCTTC. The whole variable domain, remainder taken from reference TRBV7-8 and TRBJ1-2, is GAGVSQSPRYKVAKRGQDVALRCDPISGHVSLFWYQQALGQGPEFLTYFQNEAQLDKSGLPSDRFFAERPEGSVSTLKIQRTQQEDSAVYLCASSPPGGDNGYTFGSGTRLTVV.

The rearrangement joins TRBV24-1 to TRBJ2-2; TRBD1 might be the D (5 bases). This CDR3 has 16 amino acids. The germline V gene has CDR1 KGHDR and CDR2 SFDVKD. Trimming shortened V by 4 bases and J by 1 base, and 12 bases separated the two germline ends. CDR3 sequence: CATSDPTGQNTGELFF. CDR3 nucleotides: TGTGCCACCAGTGACCCAACCGGACAGAACACCGGGGAGCTGTTTTTT.

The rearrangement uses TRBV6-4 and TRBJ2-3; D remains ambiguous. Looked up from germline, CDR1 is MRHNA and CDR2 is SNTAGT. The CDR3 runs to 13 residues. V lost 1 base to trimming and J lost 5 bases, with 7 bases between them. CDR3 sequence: CASSDLLGDTQYF. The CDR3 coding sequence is TGTGCCAGCAGTGACTTACTTGGAGATACGCAGTATTTT.

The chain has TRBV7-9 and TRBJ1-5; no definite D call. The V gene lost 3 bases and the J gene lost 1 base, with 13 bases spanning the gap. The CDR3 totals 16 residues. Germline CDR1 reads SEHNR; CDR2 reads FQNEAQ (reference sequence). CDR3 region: CASSLADVGSNQPQHF. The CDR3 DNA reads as TGTGCCAGCAGCTTGGCGGACGTGGGAAGCAATCAGCCCCAGCATTTT.